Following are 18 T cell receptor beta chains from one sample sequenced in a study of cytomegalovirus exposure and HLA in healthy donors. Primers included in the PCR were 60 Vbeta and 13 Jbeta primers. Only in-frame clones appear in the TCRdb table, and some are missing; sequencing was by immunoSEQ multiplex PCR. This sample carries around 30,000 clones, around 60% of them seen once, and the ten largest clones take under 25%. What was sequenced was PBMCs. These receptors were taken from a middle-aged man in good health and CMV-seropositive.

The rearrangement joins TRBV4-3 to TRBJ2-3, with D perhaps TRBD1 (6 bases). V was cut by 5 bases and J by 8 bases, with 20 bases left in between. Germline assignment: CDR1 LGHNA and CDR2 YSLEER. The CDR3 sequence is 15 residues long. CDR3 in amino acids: CASSRGLGSEGTQYF. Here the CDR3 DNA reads TGCGCCAGCAGCAGGGGGTTAGGGAGTGAAGGTACGCAGTATTTT.

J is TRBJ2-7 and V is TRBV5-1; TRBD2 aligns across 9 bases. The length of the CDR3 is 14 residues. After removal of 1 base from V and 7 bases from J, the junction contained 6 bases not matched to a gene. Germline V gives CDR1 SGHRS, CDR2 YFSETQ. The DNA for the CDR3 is TGCGCCAGCAGCTTGATTAGCGGGAGTGGGGAGCAGTACTTC. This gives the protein CASSLISGSGEQYF.

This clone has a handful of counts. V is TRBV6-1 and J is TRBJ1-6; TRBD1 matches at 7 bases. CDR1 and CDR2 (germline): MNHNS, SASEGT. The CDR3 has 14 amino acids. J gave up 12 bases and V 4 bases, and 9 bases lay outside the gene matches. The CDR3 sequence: CASSVGQVPLPLHF. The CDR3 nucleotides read TGTGCCAGCAGTGTCGGACAGGTTCCGTTACCCCTCCACTTT.

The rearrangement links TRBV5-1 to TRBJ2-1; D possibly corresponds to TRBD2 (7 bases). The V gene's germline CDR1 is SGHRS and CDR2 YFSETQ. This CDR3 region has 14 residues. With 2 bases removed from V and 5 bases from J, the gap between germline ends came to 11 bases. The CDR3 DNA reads TGCGCCAGCAGCTTTGCGGGGGCGGACAATGAGCAGTTCTTC. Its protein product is CASSFAGADNEQFF.

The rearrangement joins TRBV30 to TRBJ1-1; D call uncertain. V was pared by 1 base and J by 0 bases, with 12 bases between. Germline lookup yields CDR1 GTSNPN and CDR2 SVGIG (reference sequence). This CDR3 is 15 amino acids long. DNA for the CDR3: TGTGCCTGGAGTGGGCGGTTGGCAATGAACACTGAAGCTTTCTTT. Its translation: CAWSGRLAMNTEAFF.

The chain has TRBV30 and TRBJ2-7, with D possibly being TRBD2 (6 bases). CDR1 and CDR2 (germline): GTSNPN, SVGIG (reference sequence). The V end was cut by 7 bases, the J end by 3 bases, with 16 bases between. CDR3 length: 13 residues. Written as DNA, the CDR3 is TGTGCCTTGGTTGTATTCGGGAGCTACGAGCAGTACTTC. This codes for CALVVFGSYEQYF.

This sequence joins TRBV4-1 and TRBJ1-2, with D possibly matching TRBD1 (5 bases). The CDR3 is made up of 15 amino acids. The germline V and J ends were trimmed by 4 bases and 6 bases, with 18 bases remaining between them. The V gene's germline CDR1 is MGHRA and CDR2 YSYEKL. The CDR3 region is CASSPKGPTMDGYTF. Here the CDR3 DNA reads TGCGCCAGCAGCCCCAAGGGGCCTACCATGGATGGCTACACCTTC.

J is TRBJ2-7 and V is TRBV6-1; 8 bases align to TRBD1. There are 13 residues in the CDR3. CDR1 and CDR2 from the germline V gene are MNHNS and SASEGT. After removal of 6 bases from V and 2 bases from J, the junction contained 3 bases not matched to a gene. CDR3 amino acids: CASSVQGAYEQYF. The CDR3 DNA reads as TGTGCCAGCAGCGTACAGGGGGCCTACGAGCAGTACTTC.

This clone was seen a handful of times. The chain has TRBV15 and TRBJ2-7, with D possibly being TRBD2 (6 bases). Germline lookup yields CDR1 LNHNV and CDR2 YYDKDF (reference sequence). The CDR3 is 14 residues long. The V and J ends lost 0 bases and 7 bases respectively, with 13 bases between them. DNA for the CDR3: TGTGCCACCAGCAGAGATGTGCATGCGGGGGAGCAGTACTTC. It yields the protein CATSRDVHAGEQYF.

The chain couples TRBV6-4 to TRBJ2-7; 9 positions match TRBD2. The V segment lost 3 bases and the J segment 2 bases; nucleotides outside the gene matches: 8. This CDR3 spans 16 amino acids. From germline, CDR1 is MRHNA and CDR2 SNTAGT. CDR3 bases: TGTGCCAGCAGTGAGTCACTAGCGGGTTCCCCCTACGAGCAGTACTTC. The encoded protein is CASSESLAGSPYEQYF.

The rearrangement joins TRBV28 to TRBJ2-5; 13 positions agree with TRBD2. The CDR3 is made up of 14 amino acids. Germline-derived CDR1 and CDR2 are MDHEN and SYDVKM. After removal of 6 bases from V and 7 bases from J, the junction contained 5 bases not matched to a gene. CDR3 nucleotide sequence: TGTGCCAGCAGCACACTAGCGGGGGGGCGGACCCAGTACTTC. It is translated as CASSTLAGGRTQYF.

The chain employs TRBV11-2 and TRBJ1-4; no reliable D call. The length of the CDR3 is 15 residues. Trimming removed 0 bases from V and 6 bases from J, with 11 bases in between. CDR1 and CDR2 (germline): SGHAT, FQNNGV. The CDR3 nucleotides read TGTGCCAGCAGCTTAGACCCATGGGGAGATGAAAAACTGTTTTTT. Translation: CASSLDPWGDEKLFF.

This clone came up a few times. The CDR3 loop reads CASRWDRDQVGDTQYF. The CDR3 DNA reads TGTGCCAGCAGATGGGACAGGGACCAGGTGGGCGATACGCAGTATTTT. The chain employs TRBV28 and TRBJ2-3, with 9 nucleotides matching TRBD1. The germline gives CDR1 MDHEN, CDR2 SYDVKM. The CDR3 extends over 16 amino acids. The ends lost 6 bases at V and 6 bases at J; junction bases unmatched: 13.

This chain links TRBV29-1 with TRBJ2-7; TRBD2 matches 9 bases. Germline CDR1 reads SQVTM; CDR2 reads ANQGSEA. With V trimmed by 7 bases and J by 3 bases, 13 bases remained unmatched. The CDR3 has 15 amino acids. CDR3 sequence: CSAAEGSSGIYEQYF. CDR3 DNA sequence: TGCAGCGCCGCGGAGGGCTCTAGCGGGATCTACGAGCAGTACTTC.

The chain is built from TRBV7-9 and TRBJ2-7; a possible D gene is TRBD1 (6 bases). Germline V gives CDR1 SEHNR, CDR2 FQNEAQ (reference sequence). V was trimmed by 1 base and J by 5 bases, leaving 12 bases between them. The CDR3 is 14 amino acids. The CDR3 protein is CASSLVGTTDEQYF. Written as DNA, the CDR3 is TGTGCCAGCAGCTTAGTAGGGACAACTGACGAGCAGTACTTC.

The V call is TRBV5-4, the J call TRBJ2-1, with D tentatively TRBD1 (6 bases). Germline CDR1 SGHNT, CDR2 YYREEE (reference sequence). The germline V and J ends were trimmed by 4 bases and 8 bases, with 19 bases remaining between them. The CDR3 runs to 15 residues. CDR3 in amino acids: CASSPGTTNFDEQFF. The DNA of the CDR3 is TGTGCCAGCAGCCCCGGGACAACTAACTTCGATGAGCAGTTCTTC.

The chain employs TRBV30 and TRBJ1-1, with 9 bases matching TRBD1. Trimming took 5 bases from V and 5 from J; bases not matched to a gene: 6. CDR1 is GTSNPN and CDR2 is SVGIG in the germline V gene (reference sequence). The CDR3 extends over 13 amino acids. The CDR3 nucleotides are TGTGCCTGGGGGGGACAGGGTTTTACTGAAGCTTTCTTT. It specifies CAWGGQGFTEAFF.

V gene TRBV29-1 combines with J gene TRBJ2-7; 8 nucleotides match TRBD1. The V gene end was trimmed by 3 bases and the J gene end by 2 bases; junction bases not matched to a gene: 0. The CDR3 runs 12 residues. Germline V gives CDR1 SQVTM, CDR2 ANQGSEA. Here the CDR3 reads CSVDRGPYEQYF. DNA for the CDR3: TGCAGCGTTGACAGGGGGCCCTACGAGCAGTACTTC.